This T cell receptor beta chain was identified in a study of early stage breast cancer tumors (dated by TCRdb to 2016 to 2017). For context, the study as a whole: Of the 15 to 20 invasive breast tumors, roughly 12 were found to be estrogen receptor-positive, progesterone receptor-positive and HER2-negative. Most of the 12 ER+/PR+/HER2- tumors were invasive ductal carcinomas, while the other four were invasive lobular carcinomas. A read coverage of roughly 10-fold per sample was achieved on average. The samples as a whole yielded approximately 3,000,000 detected templates, corresponding to about 1.1 million unique clonotypes. Paper-wide results and their limitations: Tumors showed roughly 2.5-fold higher T cell density and higher clonality than adjacent normal breast tissue. Enriched TCRB sequences shared across patients were mostly commonly generated sequences, unlikely to play an important role in the tumor microenvironment. Because the cohort was small, a breakdown by tumor subtype could not be done. Repertoires from blood and normal breast were more alike than repertoires from blood and tumor, and in about 90% of the 16 patients, comparing each tissue with blood separated tumor from normal. Bulk genomic DNA sequencing of unsorted cells missed chain pairing and functional markers such as CD4, CD8 and FOXP3.

The junction carries 9 bases between V and J, which are trimmed by 2 bases and 0 bases respectively. The CDR3 spans 15 residues, from the cysteine through the phenylalanine. Only the CDR3 region is kept as DNA, spanning 45 bases read in frame from base 1. The germline V gene specifies SGDLS as CDR1 and YYNGEE as CDR2. Each sample was amplified as two independent genomic DNA replicates: about 0.47 ug for blood and roughly 1.5 ug for tumor or normal breast. Following the manufacturer's instructions, the ImmunoSeq Intro kit was used to carry out TCRB sequencing on genomic DNA. The multiplex PCR ran for about 31 cycles using proprietary primers and spike-in control sequences for absolute quantification. An 87-bp fragment spanning the CDR3 and flanking V and J genes was sequenced with single-end 150-bp reads. Seven samples, each with two replicates, were multiplexed per lane of an Illumina MiSeq using version 3.0 chemistry. In the source study's methods: Raw data were processed by the vendor's proprietary pipeline, with both replicates merged into one result per sample. Productive rearrangements sharing the V-gene family, CDR3 amino acid sequence and J-gene segment were defined as clonotypes. Clonality was computed as 1 minus the normalized Shannon entropy (Pielou evenness) of TCRB abundances. To estimate T cell density, the total number of templates was divided by the input cell count, which was inferred from how much DNA went in. Recon, run with its default parameters, was used to estimate overall repertoire diversity and clonality. Tumor-enriched clonotypes were defined as having over 0.1% abundance in tumor and at least 32-fold higher abundance than in normal breast. The source is immuneACCESS, and TCRdb retained only in-frame sequences with V and J called. Part of the clones is not carried over; for the studies checked, unresolved V genes explain less than half of this, and the remainder is unexplained. The DNA was the basis for D and trimming; V, J and clone size are from that table. In all, the sample holds more than 55,000 clones, and approximately 80% of those were seen once. About 4.5% of the sample is taken by the ten largest.

On this clone: It has no known antigen specificity. One base away there is no much larger clone; base qualities are not given.

The study profiled bulk TCR beta-chain repertoires in matched peripheral blood, tumor and adjacent normal breast tissue taken from some 17 patients with early-stage breast cancer. Before surgery, about 4.5-11 mL of whole blood was collected into EDTA tubes and then processed within 2 hours. Ficoll-Paque centrifugation in SepMate-50 tubes was used to isolate peripheral blood mononuclear cells. For storage in liquid nitrogen, PBMCs were cryopreserved as aliquots of about 2 to 4.5 million cells in roughly 90% FBS with 10% DMSO. The Qiagen AllPrep DNA/RNA Mini kit was used for genomic DNA extraction. Sequencing was performed on blood. This TCR was recovered from a person aged 35 to 50 with breast cancer. Recombination linked TRBV9 to TRBJ1-3, with the D gene too uncertain to name. The CDR3 here reads CASSVRSGSGNTIYF. DNA sequence: TGTGCCAGCAGCGTTCGAAGTGGCTCTGGAAACACCATATATTTT.